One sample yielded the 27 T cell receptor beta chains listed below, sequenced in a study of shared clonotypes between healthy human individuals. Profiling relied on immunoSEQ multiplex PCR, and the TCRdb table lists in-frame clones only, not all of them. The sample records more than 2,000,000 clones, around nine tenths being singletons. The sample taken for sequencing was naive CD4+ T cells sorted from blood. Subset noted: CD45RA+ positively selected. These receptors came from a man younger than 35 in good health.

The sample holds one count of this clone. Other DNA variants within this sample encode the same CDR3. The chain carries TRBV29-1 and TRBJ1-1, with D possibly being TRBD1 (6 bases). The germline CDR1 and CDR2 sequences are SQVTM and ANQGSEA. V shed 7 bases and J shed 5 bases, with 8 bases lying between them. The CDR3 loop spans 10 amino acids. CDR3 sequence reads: CSAQGTEAFF. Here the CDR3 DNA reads TGCAGCGCCCAGGGGACTGAAGCTTTCTTT.

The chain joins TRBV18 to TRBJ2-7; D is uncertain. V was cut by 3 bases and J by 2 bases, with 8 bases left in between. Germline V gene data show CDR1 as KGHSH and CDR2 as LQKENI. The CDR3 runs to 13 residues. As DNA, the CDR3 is TGTGCCAGCTCACCGTACGGAACCTACGAGCAGTACTTC. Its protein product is CASSPYGTYEQYF.

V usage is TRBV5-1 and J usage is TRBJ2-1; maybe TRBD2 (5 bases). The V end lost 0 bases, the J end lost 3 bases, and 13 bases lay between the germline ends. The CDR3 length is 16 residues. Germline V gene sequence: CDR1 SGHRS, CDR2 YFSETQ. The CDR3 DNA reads TGCGCCAGCAGCTTGGATTTCCCGGGGAGCTACAATGAGCAGTTCTTC. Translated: CASSLDFPGSYNEQFF. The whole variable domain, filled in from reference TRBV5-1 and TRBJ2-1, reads KAGVTQTPRYLIKTRGQQVTLSCSPISGHRSVSWYQQTPGQGLQFLFEYFSETQRNKGNFPGRFSGRQFSNSRSEMNVSTLELGDSALYLCASSLDFPGSYNEQFFGPGTRLTVL.

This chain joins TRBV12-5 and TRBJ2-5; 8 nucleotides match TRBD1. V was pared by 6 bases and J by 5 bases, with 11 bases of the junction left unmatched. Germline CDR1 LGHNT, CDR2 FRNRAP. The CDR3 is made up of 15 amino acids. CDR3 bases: TGTGCTAGTGGCCCTAGACAGGGGCGATGGGAGACCCAGTACTTC. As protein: CASGPRQGRWETQYF.

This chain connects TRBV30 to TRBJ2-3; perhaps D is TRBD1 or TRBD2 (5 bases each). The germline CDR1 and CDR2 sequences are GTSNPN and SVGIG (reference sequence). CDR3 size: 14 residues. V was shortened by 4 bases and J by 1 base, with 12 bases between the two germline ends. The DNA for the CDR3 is TGTGCCTGGAACGGGGCTGTTCGCACAGATACGCAGTATTTT. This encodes CAWNGAVRTDTQYF.

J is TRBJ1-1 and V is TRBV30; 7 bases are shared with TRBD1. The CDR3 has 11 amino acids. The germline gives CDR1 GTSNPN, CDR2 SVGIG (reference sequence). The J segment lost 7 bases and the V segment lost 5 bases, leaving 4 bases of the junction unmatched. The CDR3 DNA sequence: TGTGCCTGGGGGACAGCCCTTGAAGCTTTCTTT. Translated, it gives CAWGTALEAFF.

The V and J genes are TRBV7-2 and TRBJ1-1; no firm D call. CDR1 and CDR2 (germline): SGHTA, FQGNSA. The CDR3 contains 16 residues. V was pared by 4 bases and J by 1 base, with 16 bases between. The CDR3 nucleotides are TGTGCCAGCAGCTCCTTAAGGCGGCGGGGGAACACTGAAGCTTTCTTT. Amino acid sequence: CASSSLRRRGNTEAFF.

DNA for the CDR3: TGTGCCAGCAGTTGGGGACGACTAGCGGAAACGGGCGAGCAGTACTTC. As protein: CASSWGRLAETGEQYF. The chain couples TRBV6-5 to TRBJ2-7; 9 bases align to TRBD2. Germline CDR1 and CDR2: MNHEY and SVGAGI. This CDR3 has 16 residues. Losses at the gene ends were 4 bases for V and 6 bases for J; bases not matched to a gene: 13.

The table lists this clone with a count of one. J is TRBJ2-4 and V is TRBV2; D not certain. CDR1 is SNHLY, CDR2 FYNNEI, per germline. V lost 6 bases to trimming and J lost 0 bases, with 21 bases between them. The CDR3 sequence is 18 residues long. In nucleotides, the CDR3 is TGTGCCAGCAGATCCGACGGGTCCAGTCAACTAGCCAAAAACATTCAGTACTTC. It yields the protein CASRSDGSSQLAKNIQYF.

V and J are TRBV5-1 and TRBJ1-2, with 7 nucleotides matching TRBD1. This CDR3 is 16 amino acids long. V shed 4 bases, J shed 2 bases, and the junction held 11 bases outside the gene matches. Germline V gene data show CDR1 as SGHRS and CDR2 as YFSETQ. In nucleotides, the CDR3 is TGCGCCAGCAGCCTGGGACAGCCAGCTACCAACTATGGCTACACCTTC. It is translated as CASSLGQPATNYGYTF.

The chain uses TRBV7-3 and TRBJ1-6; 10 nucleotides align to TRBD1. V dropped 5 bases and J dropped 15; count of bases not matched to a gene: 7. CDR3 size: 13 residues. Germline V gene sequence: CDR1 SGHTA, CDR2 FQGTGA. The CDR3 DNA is TGTGCCAGCAGCACTGGACAGGGGGACCGCCTCCACTTT. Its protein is CASSTGQGDRLHF.

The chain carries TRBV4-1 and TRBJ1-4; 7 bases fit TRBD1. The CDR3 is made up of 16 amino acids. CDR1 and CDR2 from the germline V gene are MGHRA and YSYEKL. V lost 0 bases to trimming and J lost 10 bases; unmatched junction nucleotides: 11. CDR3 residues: CASSQDGADSGGKLFF. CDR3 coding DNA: TGCGCCAGCAGCCAAGATGGGGCGGACTCAGGGGGAAAACTGTTTTTT.

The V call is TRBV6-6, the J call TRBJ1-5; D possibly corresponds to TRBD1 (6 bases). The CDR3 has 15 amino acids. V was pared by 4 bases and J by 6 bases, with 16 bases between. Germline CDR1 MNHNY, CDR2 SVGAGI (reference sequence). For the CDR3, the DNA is TGTGCCAGCAGTTTCCGACAGGACGGGAGTCAGCCCCAGCATTTT. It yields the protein CASSFRQDGSQPQHF.

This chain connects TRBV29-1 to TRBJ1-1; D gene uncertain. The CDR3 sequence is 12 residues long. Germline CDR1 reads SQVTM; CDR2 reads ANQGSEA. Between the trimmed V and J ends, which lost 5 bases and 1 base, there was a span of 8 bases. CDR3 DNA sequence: TGCAGCGTTTTATCGGAGAACACTGAAGCTTTCTTT. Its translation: CSVLSENTEAFF.

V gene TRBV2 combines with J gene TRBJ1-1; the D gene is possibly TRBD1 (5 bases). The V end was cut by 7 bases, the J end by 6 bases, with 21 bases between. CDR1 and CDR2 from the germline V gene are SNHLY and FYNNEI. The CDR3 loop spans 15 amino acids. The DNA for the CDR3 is TGTGCCAGCATGGGTCGGGACCGGACGGGCGCTGAAGCTTTCTTT. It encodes CASMGRDRTGAEAFF.

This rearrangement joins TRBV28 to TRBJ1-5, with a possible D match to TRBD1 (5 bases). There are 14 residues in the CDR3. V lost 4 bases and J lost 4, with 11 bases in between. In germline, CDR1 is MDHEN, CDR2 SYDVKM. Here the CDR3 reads CASSWGTTNQPQHF. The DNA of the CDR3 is TGTGCCAGCAGTTGGGGCACCACTAATCAGCCCCAGCATTTT.

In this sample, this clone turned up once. The CDR3 spells CASSFDSSTEAFF. The CDR3, as DNA: TGTGCCAGCAGCTTTGACAGTTCCACTGAAGCTTTCTTT. The J gene is TRBJ1-1, the V gene TRBV7-3; TRBD1 might be the D (5 bases). Deletions cut 3 bases from V and 4 bases from J, with 9 bases between. The CDR3 runs 13 residues. The germline V gene encodes CDR1 SGHTA and CDR2 FQGTGA.

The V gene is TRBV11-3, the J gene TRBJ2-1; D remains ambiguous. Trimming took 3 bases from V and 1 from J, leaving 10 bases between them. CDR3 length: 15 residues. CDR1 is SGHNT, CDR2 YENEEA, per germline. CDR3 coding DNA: TGTGCCAGCAGCTTTGATCACGAGTCCTACAATGAGCAGTTCTTC. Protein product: CASSFDHESYNEQFF.

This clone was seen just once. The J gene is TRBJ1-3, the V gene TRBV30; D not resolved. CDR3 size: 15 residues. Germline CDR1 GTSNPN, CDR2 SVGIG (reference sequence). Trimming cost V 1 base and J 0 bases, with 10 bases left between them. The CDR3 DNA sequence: TGTGCCTGGAGTGGAAAAGACAACTCTGGAAACACCATATATTTT. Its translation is CAWSGKDNSGNTIYF.

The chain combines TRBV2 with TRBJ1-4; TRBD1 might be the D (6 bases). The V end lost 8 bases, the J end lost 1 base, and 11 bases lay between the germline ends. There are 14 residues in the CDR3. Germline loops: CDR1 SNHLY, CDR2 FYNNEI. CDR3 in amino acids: CASSVQGTNEKLFF. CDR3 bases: TGTGCCAGCTCAGTACAGGGAACTAATGAAAAACTGTTTTTT.

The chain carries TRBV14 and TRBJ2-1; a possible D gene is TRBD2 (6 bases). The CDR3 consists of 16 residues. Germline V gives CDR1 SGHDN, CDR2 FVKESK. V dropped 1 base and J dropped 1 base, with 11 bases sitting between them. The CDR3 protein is CASSQVPGRSYNEQFF. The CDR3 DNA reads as TGTGCCAGCAGCCAAGTTCCAGGGAGGTCCTACAATGAGCAGTTCTTC.

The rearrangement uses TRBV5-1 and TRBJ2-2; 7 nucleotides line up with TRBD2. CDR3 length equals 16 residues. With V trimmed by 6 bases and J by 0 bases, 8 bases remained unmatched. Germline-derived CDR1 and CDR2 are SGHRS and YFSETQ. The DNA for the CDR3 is TGCGCCAGCACCGTGCGGGCGGGGGCGAACACCGGGGAGCTGTTTTTT. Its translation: CASTVRAGANTGELFF. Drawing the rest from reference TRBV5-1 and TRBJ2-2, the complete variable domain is KAGVTQTPRYLIKTRGQQVTLSCSPISGHRSVSWYQQTPGQGLQFLFEYFSETQRNKGNFPGRFSGRQFSNSRSEMNVSTLELGDSALYLCASTVRAGANTGELFFGEGSRLTVL.

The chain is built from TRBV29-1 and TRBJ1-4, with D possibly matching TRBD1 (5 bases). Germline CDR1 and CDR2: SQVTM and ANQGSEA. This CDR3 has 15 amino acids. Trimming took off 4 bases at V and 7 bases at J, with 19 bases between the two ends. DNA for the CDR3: TGCAGCGTTGGAGGGGACGCGAAGCAGGGTGAAAAACTGTTTTTT. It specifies CSVGGDAKQGEKLFF.

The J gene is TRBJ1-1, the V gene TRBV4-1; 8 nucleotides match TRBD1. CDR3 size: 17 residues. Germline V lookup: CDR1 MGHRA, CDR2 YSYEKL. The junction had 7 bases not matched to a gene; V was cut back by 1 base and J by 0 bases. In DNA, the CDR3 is TGCGCCAGCAGCCAAGCCCCGACAGGGGCCTTGAACACTGAAGCTTTCTTT. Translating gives CASSQAPTGALNTEAFF.

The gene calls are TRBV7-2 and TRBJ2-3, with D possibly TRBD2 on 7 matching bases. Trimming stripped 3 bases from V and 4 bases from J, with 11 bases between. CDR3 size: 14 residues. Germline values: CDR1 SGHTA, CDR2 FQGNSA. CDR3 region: CASSLRGLPDTQYF. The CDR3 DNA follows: TGTGCCAGCAGCTTGCGGGGGCTCCCAGATACGCAGTATTTT. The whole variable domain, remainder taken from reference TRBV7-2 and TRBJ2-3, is GAGVSQSPSNKVTEKGKDVELRCDPISGHTALYWYRQSLGQGLEFLIYFQGNSAPDKSGLPSDRFSAERTGGSVSTLTIQRTQQEDSAVYLCASSLRGLPDTQYFGPGTRLTVL.

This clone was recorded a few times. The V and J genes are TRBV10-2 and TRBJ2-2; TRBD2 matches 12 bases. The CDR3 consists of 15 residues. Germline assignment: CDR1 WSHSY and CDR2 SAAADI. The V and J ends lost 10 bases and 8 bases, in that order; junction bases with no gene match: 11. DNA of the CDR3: TGCGCCATCCAGACTAGCGGGAGCATAGCGGGGGAGCTGTTTTTT. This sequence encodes CAIQTSGSIAGELFF.

CDR3 residues: CASRASGPGTDTQYF. The CDR3, as DNA: TGTGCCAGCAGAGCTAGCGGGCCCGGAACAGATACGCAGTATTTT. This chain uses TRBV2 with TRBJ2-3, with 8 bases lining up with TRBD2. The CDR3 consists of 15 residues. The germline gives CDR1 SNHLY, CDR2 FYNNEI. The J segment lost 3 bases and the V segment lost 6 bases, leaving 8 bases of the junction unmatched.